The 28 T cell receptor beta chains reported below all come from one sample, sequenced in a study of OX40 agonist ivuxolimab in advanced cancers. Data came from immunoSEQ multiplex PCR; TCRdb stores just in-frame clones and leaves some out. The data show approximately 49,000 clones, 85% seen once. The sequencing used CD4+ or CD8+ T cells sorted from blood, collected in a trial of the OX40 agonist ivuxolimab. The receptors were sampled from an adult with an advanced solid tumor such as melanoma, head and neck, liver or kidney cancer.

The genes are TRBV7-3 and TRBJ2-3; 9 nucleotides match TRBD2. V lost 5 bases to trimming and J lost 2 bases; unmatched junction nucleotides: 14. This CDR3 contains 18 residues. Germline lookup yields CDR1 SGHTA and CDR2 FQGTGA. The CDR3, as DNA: TGTGCCAGCAGCCCTACCATGTTTAGCGGGGGATTCACAGATACGCAGTATTTT. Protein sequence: CASSPTMFSGGFTDTQYF.

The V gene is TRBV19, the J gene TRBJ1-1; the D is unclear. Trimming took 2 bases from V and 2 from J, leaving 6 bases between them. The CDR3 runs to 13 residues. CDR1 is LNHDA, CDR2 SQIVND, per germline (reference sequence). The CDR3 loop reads CASSIHENTEAFF. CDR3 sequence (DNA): TGTGCCAGTAGTATACATGAAAACACTGAAGCTTTCTTT. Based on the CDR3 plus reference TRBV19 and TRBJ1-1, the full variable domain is DGGITQSPKYLFRKEGQNVTLSCEQNLNHDAMYWYRQDPGQGLRLIYYSQIVNDFQKGDIAEGYSVSREKKESFPLTVTSAQKNPTAFYLCASSIHENTEAFFGQGTRLTVV.

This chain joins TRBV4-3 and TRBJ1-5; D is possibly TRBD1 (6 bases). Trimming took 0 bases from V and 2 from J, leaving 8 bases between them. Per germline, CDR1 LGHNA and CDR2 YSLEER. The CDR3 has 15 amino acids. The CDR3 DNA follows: TGCGCCAGCAGCCAAGAAGGGGGGGGCAATCAGCCCCAGCATTTT. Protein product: CASSQEGGGNQPQHF.

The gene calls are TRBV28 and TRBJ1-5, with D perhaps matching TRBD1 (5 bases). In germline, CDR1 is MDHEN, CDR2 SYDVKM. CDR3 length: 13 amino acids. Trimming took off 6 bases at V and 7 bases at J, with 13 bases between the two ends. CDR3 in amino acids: CASSLGGDQPQHF. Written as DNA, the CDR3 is TGTGCCAGCAGCCTCGGCGGGGACCAGCCCCAGCATTTT.

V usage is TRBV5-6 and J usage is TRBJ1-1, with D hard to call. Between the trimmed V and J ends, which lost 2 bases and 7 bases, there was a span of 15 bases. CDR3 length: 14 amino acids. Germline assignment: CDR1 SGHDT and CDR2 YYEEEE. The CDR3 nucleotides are TGTGCCAGCAGCTTTGGGTCTAACCCAGGTGAAGCTTTCTTT. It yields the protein CASSFGSNPGEAFF.

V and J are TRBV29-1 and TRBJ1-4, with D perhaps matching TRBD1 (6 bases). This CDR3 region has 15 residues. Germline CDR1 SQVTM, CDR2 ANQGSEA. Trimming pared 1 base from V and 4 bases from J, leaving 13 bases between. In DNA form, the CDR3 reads TGCAGCGTTGAAGTGACAGGTTCCTATAATGAAAAACTGTTTTTT. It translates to CSVEVTGSYNEKLFF.

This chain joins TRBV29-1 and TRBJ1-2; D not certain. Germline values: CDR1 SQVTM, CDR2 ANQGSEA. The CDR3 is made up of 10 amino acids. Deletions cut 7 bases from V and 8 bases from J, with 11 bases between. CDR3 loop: CSAGQEGYTF. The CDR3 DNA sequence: TGCAGCGCTGGCCAGGAGGGCTACACCTTC.

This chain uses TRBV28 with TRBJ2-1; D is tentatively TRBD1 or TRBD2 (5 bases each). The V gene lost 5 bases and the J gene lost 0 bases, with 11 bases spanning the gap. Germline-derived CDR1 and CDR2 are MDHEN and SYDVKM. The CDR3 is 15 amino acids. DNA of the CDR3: TGTGCCAGCAGTCTGCATGGGGGCTCCTACAATGAGCAGTTCTTC. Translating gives CASSLHGGSYNEQFF.

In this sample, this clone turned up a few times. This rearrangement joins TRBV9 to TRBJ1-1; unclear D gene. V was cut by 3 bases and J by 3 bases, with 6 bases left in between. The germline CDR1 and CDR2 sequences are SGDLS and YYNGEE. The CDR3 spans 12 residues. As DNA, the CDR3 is TGTGCCAGCAGCGCCTATGACACTGAAGCTTTCTTT. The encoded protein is CASSAYDTEAFF.

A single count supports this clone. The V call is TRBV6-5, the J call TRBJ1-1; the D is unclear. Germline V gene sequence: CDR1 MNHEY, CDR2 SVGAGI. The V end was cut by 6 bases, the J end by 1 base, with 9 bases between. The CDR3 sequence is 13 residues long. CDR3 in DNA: TGTGCCAGCAGGCCGAACAAGAACACTGAAGCTTTCTTT. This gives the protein CASRPNKNTEAFF.

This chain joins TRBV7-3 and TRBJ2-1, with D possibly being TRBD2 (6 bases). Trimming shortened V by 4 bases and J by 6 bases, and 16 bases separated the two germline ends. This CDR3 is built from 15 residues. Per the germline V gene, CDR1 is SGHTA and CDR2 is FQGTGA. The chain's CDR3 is CASSYSGSSGNEQFF. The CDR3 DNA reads TGTGCCAGCAGCTATAGCGGTAGTTCAGGCAATGAGCAGTTCTTC.

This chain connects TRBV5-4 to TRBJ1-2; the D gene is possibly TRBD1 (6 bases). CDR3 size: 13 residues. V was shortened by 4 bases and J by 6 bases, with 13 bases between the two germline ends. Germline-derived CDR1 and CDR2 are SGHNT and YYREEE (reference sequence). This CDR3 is CASSPFGGHGYTF. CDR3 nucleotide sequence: TGTGCCAGCAGCCCATTCGGGGGGCATGGCTACACCTTC. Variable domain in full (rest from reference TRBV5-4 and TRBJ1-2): ETGVTQSPTHLIKTRGQQVTLRCSSQSGHNTVSWYQQALGQGPQFIFQYYREEENGRGNFPPRFSGLQFPNYSSELNVNALELDDSALYLCASSPFGGHGYTFGSGTRLTVV.

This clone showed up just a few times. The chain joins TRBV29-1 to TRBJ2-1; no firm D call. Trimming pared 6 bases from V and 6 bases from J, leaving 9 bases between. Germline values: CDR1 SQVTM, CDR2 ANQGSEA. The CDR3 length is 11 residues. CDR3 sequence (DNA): TGCAGCGTCACGATAGGCAATGAGCAGTTCTTC. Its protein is CSVTIGNEQFF.

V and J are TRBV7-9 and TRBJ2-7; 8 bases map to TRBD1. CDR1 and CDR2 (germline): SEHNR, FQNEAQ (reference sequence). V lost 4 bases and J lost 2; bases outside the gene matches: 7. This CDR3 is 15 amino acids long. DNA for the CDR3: TGTGCCAGCAGCTCCAGACAGGGGAAACCCTACGAGCAGTACTTC. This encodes CASSSRQGKPYEQYF.

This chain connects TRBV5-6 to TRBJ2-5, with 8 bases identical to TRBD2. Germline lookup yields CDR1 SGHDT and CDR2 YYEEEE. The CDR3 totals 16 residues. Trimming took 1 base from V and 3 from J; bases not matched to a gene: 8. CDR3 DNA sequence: TGTGCCAGCAGCTTGCGGGGGGGCAGTCGGGAAGAGACCCAGTACTTC. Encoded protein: CASSLRGGSREETQYF.

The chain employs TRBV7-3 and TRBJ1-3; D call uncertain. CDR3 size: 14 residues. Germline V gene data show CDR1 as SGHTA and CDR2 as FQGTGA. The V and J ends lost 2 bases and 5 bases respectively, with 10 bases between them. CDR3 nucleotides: TGTGCCAGCAGCTTAGAGGACGACCGAAACACCATATATTTT. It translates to CASSLEDDRNTIYF.

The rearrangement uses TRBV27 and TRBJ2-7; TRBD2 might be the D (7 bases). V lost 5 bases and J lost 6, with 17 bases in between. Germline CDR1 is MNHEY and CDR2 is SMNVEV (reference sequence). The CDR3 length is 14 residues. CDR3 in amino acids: CASSPGLVGGEQYF. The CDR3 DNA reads TGTGCCAGCAGTCCAGGACTAGTAGGGGGCGAGCAGTACTTC.

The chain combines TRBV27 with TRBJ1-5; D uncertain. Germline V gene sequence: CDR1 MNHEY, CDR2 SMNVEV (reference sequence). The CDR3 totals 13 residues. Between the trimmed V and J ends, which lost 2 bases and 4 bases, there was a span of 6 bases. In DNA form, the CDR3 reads TGTGCCAGCAGTTTAGTGTCTAATCAGCCCCAGCATTTT. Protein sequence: CASSLVSNQPQHF.

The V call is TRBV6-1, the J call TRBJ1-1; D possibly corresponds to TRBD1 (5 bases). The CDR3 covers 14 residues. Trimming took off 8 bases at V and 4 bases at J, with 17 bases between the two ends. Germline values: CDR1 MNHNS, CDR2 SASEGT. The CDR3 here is CASGGPREGTEAFF. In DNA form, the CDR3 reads TGTGCCAGCGGGGGACCCAGGGAGGGCACTGAAGCTTTCTTT.

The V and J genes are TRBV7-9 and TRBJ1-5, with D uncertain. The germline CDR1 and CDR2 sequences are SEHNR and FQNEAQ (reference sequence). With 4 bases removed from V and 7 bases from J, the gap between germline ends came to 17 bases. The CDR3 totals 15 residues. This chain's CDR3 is CASSSGEEGGQPQHF. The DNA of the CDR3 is TGTGCCAGCAGCTCTGGCGAGGAGGGAGGGCAGCCCCAGCATTTT.

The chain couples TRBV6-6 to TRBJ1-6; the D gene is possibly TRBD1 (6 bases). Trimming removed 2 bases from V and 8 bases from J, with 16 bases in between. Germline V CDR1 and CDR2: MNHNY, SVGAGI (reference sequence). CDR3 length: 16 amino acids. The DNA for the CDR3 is TGTGCCAGCAGTTACGGGACACCTTCGTGGGATTCACCCCTCCACTTT. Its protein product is CASSYGTPSWDSPLHF.

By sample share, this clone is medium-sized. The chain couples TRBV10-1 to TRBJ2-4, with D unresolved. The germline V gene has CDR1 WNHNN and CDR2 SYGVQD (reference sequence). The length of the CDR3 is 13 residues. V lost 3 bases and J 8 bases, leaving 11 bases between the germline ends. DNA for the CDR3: TGCGCCAGCAGTGAAGGGCAGGTCGACATTCAGTACTTC. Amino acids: CASSEGQVDIQYF.

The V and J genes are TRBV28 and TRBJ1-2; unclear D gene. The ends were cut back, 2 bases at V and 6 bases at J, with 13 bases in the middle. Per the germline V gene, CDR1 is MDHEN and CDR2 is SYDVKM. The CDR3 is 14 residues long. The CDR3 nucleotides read TGTGCCAGCAGTTTACGAACAATCCGGGATGGCTACACCTTC. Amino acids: CASSLRTIRDGYTF.

The CDR3 DNA is TGCGCCAGCAGCCCCGAGTACCAAGAGACCCAGTACTTC. Residues: CASSPEYQETQYF. V is TRBV4-3 and J is TRBJ2-5; D call uncertain. The CDR3 loop spans 13 amino acids. Germline assignment: CDR1 LGHNA and CDR2 YSLEER. V gave up 4 bases and J gave up 0 bases, with 6 bases separating them.

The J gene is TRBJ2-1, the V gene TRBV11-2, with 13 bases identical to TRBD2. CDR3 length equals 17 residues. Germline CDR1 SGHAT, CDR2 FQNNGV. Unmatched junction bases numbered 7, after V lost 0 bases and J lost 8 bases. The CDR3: CASSLETSGGAFDEQFF. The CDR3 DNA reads TGTGCCAGCAGCTTAGAAACTAGCGGGGGGGCCTTCGATGAGCAGTTCTTC.

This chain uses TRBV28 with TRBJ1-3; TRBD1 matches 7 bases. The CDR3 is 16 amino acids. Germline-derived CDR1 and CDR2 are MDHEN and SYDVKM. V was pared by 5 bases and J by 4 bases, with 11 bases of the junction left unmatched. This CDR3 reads CASSAWTGALGNTIYF. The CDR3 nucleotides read TGTGCCAGCAGTGCATGGACAGGCGCTTTGGGAAACACCATATATTTT.

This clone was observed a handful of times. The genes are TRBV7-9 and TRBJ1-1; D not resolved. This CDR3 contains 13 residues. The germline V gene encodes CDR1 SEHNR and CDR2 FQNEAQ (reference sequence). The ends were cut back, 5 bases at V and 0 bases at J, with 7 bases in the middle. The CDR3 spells CASSLPLNTEAFF. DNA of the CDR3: TGTGCCAGCAGCCTTCCATTGAACACTGAAGCTTTCTTT.

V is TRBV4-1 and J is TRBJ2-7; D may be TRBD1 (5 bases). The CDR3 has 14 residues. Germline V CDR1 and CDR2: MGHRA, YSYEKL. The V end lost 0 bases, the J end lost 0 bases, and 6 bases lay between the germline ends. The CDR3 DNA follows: TGCGCCAGCAGCCAAGAGGGGCTCTCCTACGAGCAGTACTTC. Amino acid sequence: CASSQEGLSYEQYF.